This passage covers 5 T cell receptor beta chains from one sample sequenced in a study of cytotoxic CD8 clonotypes in ibrutinib-treated CLL. Profiled with immunoSEQ multiplex PCR; TCRdb holds only in-frame clones, not every one. The sample holds approximately 320,000 clones, 60% to 80% seen once. Here the sequenced sample was PBMCs, taken after 36 months of ibrutinib treatment. The receptors stem from a human donor with chronic lymphocytic leukemia.

This rearrangement joins TRBV7-9 to TRBJ2-7; 8 bases align to TRBD1. The CDR3 has 16 amino acids. The trim removed 6 bases at V and 2 bases at J, leaving 12 bases unmatched. CDR1 is SEHNR, CDR2 FQNEAQ, per germline (reference sequence). The CDR3 sequence: CASRPFADRETYEQYF. CDR3 DNA: TGTGCCAGCAGGCCCTTCGCGGACAGGGAAACCTACGAGCAGTACTTC.

The rearrangement joins TRBV5-1 to TRBJ1-2; no clear D. The CDR3 consists of 13 residues. Between the trimmed V and J ends, which lost 0 bases and 3 bases, there was a span of 6 bases. The germline gives CDR1 SGHRS, CDR2 YFSETQ. The CDR3 spells CASSLASDYGYTF. In nucleotides, the CDR3 is TGCGCCAGCAGCTTGGCGTCAGACTATGGCTACACCTTC.

A word on this clone: Other DNA sequences from this sample encode an identical CDR3 as well. V and J are TRBV7-9 and TRBJ2-7; possibly TRBD2 for D (5 bases). The V end lost 5 bases, the J end lost 3 bases, and 5 bases lay between the germline ends. The germline gives CDR1 SEHNR, CDR2 FQNEAQ (reference sequence). This CDR3 comprises 11 residues. The CDR3 is CASSRGYEQYF. CDR3 nucleotides: TGTGCCAGCAGCCGGGGCTACGAGCAGTACTTC.

V is TRBV29-1 and J is TRBJ2-5, with D perhaps matching TRBD2 (5 bases). With 7 bases removed from V and 4 bases from J, the gap between germline ends came to 13 bases. Germline V gene lookup returns CDR1 SQVTM and CDR2 ANQGSEA. This CDR3 contains 12 residues. The CDR3 DNA follows: TGCAGCGCTATCGAGGGCGGAGAGACCCAGTACTTC. It yields the protein CSAIEGGETQYF.

This clone has more than one count but fewer than ten. The rearrangement uses TRBV9 and TRBJ1-6, with D unresolved. The V and J ends lost 4 bases and 7 bases respectively, with 9 bases between them. Looked up from germline, CDR1 is SGDLS and CDR2 is YYNGEE. The CDR3 covers 13 residues. The CDR3 region is CASSPRRNSPLHF. The CDR3 DNA is TGTGCCAGCAGCCCCCGGAGGAATTCACCCCTCCACTTT.